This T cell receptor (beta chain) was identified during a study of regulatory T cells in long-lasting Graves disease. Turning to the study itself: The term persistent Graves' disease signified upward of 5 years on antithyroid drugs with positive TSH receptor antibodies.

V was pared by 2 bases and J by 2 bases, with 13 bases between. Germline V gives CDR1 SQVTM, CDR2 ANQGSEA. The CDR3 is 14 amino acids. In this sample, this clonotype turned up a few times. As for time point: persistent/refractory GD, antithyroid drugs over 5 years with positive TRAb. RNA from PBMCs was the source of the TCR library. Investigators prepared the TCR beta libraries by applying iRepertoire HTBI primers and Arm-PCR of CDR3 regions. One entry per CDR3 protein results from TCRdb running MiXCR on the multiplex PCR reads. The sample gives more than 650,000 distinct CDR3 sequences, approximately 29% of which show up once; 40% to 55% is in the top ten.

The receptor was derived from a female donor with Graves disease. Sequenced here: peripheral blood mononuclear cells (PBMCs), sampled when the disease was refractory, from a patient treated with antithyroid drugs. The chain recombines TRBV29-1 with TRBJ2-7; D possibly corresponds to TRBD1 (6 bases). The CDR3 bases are TGCAGCGTTGAACTCGACAGGACCGCCTACGAGCAGTACTTC. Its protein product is CSVELDRTAYEQYF.